This T cell receptor (beta chain) was recorded in a study of response to subunit inactivated influenza vaccine. Notes on the study in general: T cells newly recruited by each seasonal influenza vaccination are few, the authors suggested.

TCRdb re-called the RT-PCR reads through MiXCR, storing one row per CDR3 protein. Among about 650,000 distinct CDR3 sequences listed, 14% were seen once. This clonotype occurred once. The target antigen is unknown. The CDR3 is 16 residues long. The V gene's germline CDR1 is SGHNT and CDR2 YENEEA. Losses at the gene ends were 6 bases for V and 8 bases for J; bases not matched to a gene: 13. Sample: PBMCs from blood, taken 14 to 15 days before vaccination. This chain uses TRBV11-3 with TRBJ2-1; 10 bases match TRBD2. The receptor was derived from a man aged 45-65 years who received an inactivated influenza vaccine. As DNA, the CDR3 is TGTGCCAGCAGTCGGGTAGGGGGACTAGCGATGCATGAGCAGTTCTTC. It is translated as CASSRVGGLAMHEQFF.